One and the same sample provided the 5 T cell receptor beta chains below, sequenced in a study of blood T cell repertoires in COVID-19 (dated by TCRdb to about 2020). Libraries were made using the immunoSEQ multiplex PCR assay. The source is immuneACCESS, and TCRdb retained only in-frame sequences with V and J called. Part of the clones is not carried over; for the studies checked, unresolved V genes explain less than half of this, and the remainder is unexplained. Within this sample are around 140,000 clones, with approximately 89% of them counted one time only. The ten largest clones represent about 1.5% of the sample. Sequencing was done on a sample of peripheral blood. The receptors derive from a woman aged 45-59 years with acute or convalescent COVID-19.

The DNA for the CDR3 is TGTGCCAGCAGGGCTCCCGGGACAGGGGTTCCCCTCCACTTT. It translates to CASRAPGTGVPLHF. The chain has TRBV27 and TRBJ1-6, with 10 bases lining up with TRBD1. The junction had 9 bases not matched to a gene; V was cut back by 6 bases and J by 13 bases. The CDR3 runs to 14 residues. Germline values: CDR1 MNHEY, CDR2 SMNVEV (reference sequence).

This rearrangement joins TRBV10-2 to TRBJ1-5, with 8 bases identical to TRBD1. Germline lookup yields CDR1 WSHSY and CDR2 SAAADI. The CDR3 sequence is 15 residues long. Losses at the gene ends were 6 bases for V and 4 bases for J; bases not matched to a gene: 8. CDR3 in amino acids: CASSDLGQGNQPQHF. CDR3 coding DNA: TGCGCCAGCAGCGACCTCGGACAGGGTAATCAGCCCCAGCATTTT.

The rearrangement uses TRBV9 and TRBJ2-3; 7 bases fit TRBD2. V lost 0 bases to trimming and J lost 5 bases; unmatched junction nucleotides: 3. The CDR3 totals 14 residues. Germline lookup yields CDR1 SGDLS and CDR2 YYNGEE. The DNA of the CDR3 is TGTGCCAGCAGCGTAGCCGCGGGGGTAGATACGCAGTATTTT. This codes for CASSVAAGVDTQYF.

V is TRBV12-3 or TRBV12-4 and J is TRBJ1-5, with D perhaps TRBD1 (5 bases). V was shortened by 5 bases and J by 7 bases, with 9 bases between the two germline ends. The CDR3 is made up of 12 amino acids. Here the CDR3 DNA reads TGTGCCAGCAGTCGGGGGGTGCAGCCCCAGCATTTT. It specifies CASSRGVQPQHF.

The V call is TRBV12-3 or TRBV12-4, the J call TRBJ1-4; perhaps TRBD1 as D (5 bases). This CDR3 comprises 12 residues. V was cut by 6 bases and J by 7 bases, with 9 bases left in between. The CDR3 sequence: CASSQGSEKLFF. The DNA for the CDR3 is TGTGCCAGCAGCCAGGGTAGTGAAAAACTGTTTTTT.